This TCR beta chain was observed in a study of blood T cell repertoires in COVID-19. Seattle's enrolled individuals joined amid active infection and were then monitored longitudinally. Assay used: immunoSEQ multiplex PCR; TCRdb lists only in-frame clones, some missing. The data contain about 82,000 clones, about 73% of them seen just once; the ten biggest clones take up roughly a third. This clone was picked up a small number of times. Input material: peripheral blood. This clonotype was sampled from a man between 60 and 75 years old with COVID-19, enrolled during active disease.

The CDR3 is CASINHRDTGHIQYF. As DNA, the CDR3 is TGTGCCAGCATTAATCACCGGGACACCGGGCACATTCAGTACTTC. The chain couples TRBV2 to TRBJ2-4, with D possibly being TRBD1 (6 bases). This CDR3 region has 15 residues. V was trimmed by 7 bases and J by 8 bases, leaving 21 bases between them. Germline CDR1 SNHLY, CDR2 FYNNEI.